What follows is one TCR beta chain and its context. Its antigen is unknown. This CDR3 is 16 amino acids long. The ends were cut back, 2 bases at V and 0 bases at J, with 12 bases in the middle. The germline gives CDR1 SNHLY, CDR2 FYNNEI. This sample is part of a study of OX40 agonist ivuxolimab in advanced cancers. Study information: The study gave patients intravenous ivuxolimab at 0.01 to 10 mg/kg every 2 weeks. General observations from the study: Not determined was the antigen specificity of the expanded peripheral T cells.

Sampled blood was obtained at baseline, cycle 4 day 1, and cycle 7 day 1. Produced via immunoSEQ multiplex PCR; TCRdb's table is partial and in-frame only. The sample includes roughly 72,000 clones, over 70% of them seen just once. The receptor was derived from an adult with an advanced solid tumor such as melanoma, head and neck, liver or kidney cancer. The sequenced sample was CD4+ or CD8+ T cells sorted from blood, obtained in a trial of the OX40 agonist ivuxolimab. This rearrangement joins TRBV2 to TRBJ2-3; D is undetermined. CDR3: CASSELPLFSTDTQYF. CDR3 in DNA: TGTGCCAGCAGTGAATTACCGCTGTTTAGCACAGATACGCAGTATTTT.